This entry lists 2 T cell receptor beta chains sequenced from one sample in a study of identical twins. MiXCR, applied by TCRdb to the 5' RACE reads, yields one record per CDR3 protein. The data contain 700,000 to 950,000 distinct CDR3 sequences, around an eighth of them singletons. The data also belong to a second study, concerning yellow fever vaccine responses in identical twins.

Sequencing used PBMCs. Source of these receptors: a woman aged 18-29 years in good health.

This chain connects TRBV27 to TRBJ2-2, with D perhaps assigned TRBD1 or TRBD2 (5 bases each). The CDR3 loop spans 14 amino acids. CDR1 and CDR2 (germline): MNHEY, SMNVEV (reference sequence). Trimming pared 3 bases from V and 7 bases from J, leaving 12 bases between. CDR3: CASSLGWGIGELFF. The CDR3 bases are TGTGCCAGCAGTTTGGGTTGGGGGATCGGGGAGCTGTTTTTT.

This clonotype came up a few times. V gene TRBV5-1 combines with J gene TRBJ2-7; 10 bases agree with TRBD2. The CDR3 loop spans 15 amino acids. Germline V gene lookup returns CDR1 SGHRS and CDR2 YFSETQ. The J segment lost 3 bases and the V segment lost 4 bases, leaving 7 bases of the junction unmatched. CDR3 sequence: CASSIRTSGDYEQYF. Here the CDR3 DNA reads TGCGCCAGCAGCATACGGACTAGCGGAGACTACGAGCAGTACTTC.